The present TCR beta chain was sequenced within a study of blood T cells in healthy people across ages. Study conclusions and caveats: No conclusive comparison of naive versus antigen-experienced cells was possible with unsorted PBMCs. Both higher diversity and more naive CD4+ cells marked long-lived donors when set against aged donors.

About this clonotype: The antigen is unknown.

The use of a sample-barcoded 5' primer and a J-beta primer mix characterized a second PCR of 7 to 11 cycles. TCRdb reanalysed the 5' RACE reads using MiXCR and keeps one entry per CDR3 protein. The table has over 700,000 distinct CDR3 sequences, 53% seen once. With 2 bases removed from V and 6 bases from J, the gap between germline ends came to 11 bases. This CDR3 is built from 14 residues. Germline CDR1 and CDR2: MNHEY and SVGEGT. The source of this sequence is a man older than 75 in good health. The rearrangement links TRBV6-2 or TRBV6-3 to TRBJ1-5, with a possible D match to TRBD1 (5 bases). Sequencing was done on a sample of blood. The CDR3 protein is CASSYGGILQPQHF. The DNA for the CDR3 is TGTGCCAGCAGTTACGGGGGAATCCTTCAGCCCCAGCATTTT.